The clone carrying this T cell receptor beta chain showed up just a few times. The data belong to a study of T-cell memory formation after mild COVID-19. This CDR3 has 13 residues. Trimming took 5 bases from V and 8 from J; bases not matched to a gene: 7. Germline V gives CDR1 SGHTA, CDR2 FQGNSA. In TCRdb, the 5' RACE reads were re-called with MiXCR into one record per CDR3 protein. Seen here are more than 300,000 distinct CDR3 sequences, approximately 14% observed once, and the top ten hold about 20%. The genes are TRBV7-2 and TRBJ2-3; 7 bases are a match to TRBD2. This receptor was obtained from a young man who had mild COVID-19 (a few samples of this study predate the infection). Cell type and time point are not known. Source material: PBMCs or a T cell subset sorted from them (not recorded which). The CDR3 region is CASSPSGGLTQYF. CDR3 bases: TGTGCCAGCAGCCCATCGGGGGGTCTTACGCAGTATTTT.